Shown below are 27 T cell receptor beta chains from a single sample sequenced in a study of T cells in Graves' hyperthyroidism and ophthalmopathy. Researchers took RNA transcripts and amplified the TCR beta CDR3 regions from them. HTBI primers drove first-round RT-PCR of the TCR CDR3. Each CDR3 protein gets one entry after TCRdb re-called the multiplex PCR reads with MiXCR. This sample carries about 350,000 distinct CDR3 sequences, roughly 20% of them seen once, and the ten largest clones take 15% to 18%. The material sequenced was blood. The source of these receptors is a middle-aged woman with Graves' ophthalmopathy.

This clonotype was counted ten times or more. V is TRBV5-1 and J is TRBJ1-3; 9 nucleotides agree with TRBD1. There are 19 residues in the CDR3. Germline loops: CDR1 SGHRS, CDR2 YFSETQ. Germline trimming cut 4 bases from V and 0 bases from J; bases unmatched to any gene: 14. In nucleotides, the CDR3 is TGCGCCAGCAGCCGAGTTGCCGGGACAGGGACACCCTCTGGAAACACCATATATTTT. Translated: CASSRVAGTGTPSGNTIYF.

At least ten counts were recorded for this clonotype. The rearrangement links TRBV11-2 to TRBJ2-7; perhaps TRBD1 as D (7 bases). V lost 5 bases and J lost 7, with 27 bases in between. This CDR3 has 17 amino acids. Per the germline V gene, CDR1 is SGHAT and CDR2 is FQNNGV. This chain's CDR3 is CASSLWPRGRGVWEQYF. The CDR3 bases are TGTGCCAGCAGCCTCTGGCCCCGAGGCAGGGGGGTTTGGGAGCAGTACTTC.

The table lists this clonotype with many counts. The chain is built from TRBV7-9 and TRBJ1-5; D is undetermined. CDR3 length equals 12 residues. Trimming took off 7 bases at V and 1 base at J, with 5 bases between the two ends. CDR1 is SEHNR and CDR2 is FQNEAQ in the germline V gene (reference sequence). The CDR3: CASTLSNQPQHF. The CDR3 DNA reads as TGTGCCAGCACCCTCAGCAATCAGCCCCAGCATTTT.

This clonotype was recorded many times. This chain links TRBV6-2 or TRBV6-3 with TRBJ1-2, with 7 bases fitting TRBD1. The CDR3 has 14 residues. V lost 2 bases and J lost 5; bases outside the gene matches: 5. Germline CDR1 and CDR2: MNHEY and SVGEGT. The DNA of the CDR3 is TGTGCCAGCAGTTACGGCGCAGGGGGGTATGGCTACACCTTC. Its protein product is CASSYGAGGYGYTF.

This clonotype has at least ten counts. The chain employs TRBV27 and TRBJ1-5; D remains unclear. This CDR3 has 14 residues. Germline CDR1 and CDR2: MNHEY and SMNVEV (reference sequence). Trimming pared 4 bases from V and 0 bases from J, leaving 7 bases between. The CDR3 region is CASSSQYSNQPQHF. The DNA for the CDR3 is TGTGCCAGCAGTTCCCAATATAGCAATCAGCCCCAGCATTTT.

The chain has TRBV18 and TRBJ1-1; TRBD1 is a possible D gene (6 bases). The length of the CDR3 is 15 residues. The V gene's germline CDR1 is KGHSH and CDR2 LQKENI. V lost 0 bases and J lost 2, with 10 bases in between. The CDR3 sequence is CASSPPGQRNTEAFF. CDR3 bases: TGTGCCAGCTCACCACCGGGACAACGAAACACTGAAGCTTTCTTT.

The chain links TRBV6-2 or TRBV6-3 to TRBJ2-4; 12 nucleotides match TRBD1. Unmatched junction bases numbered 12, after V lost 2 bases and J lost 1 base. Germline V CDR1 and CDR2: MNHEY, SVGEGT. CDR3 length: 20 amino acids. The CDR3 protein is CASSYQPGQGAFSAKNIQYF. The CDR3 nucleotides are TGTGCCAGCAGTTACCAGCCGGGACAGGGGGCTTTTTCGGCCAAAAACATTCAGTACTTC.

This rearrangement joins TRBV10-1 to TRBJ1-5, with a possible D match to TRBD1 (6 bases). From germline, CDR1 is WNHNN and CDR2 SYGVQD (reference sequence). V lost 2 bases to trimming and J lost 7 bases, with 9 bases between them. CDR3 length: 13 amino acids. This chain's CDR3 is CASSERGLQPQHF. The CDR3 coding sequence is TGCGCCAGCAGTGAGCGGGGGCTGCAGCCCCAGCATTTT.

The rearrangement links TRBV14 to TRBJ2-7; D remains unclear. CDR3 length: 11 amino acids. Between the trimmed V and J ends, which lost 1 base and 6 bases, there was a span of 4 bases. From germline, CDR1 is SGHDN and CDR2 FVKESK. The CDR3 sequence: CASSQGGEQYV. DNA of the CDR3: TGTGCCAGCAGCCAAGGCGGCGAGCAGTACGTC.

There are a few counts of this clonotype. The CDR3 nucleotides read TGTGCCAGCAGCCTGATGCACGGGTTCTCCTACGAGCAGTACTTC. As protein: CASSLMHGFSYEQYF. The genes are TRBV7-7 and TRBJ2-7; D not certain. The V gene lost 5 bases and the J gene lost 0 bases, with 14 bases spanning the gap. The CDR3 length is 15 residues. CDR1 and CDR2 from the germline V gene are SSHAT and FNYEAQ (reference sequence). Using reference TRBV7-7 and TRBJ2-7 for the parts outside the CDR3, the full variable domain is GAGVSQSPRYKVTKRGQDVTLRCDPISSHATLYWYQQALGQGPEFLTYFNYEAQPDKSGLPSDRFSAERPEGSISTLTIQRTEQRDSAMYRCASSLMHGFSYEQYFGPGTRLTVT.

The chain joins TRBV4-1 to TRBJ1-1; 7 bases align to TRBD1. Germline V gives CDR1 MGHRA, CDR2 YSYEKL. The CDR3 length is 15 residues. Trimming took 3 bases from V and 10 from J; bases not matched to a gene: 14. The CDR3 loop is CASSQGLGQEEGAFF. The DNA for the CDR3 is TGCGCCAGCAGCCAGGGCCTCGGACAGGAGGAGGGAGCTTTCTTT.

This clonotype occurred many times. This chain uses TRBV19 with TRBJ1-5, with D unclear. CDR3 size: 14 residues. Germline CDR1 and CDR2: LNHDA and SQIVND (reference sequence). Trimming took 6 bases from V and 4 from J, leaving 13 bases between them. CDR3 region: CASRDRLLNQPQHF. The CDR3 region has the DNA TGTGCCAGTAGGGATAGACTCCTGAATCAGCCCCAGCATTTT.

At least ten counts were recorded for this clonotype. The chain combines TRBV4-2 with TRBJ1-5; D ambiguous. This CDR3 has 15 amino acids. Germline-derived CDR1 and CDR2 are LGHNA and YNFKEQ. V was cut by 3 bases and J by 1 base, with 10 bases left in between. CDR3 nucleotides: TGTGCCAGCAGCCATACGGACGGGAGCAATCAGCCCCAGCATTTT. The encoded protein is CASSHTDGSNQPQHF.

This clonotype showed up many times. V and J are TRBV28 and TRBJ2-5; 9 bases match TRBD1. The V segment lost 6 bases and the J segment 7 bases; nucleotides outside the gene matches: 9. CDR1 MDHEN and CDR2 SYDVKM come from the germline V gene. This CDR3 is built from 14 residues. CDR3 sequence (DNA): TGTGCCAGCAGAAAGGGACAGGGAAAAGGGACCCAGTACTTC. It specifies CASRKGQGKGTQYF.

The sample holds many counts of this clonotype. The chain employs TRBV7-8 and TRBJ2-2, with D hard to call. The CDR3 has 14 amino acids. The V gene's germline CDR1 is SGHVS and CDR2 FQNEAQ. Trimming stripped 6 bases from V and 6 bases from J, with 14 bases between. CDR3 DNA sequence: TGTGCCAGCAGAATGGACGTTGGTCCCGGGGAGCTGTTTTTT. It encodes CASRMDVGPGELFF. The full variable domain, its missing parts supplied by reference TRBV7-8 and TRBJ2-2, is GAGVSQSPRYKVAKRGQDVALRCDPISGHVSLFWYQQALGQGPEFLTYFQNEAQLDKSGLPSDRFFAERPEGSVSTLKIQRTQQEDSAVYLCASRMDVGPGELFFGEGSRLTVL.

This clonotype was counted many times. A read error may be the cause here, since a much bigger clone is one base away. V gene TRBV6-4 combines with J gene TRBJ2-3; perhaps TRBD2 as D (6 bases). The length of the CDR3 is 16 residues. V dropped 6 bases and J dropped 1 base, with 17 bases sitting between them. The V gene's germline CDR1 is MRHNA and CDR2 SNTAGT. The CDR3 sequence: CASRIGTQSGTDTQYF. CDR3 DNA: TGTGCCAGCAGGATCGGGACTCAGTCAGGCACAGATACGCAGTATTTT.

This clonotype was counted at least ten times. The CDR3 spells CASSIAHTRDRGPGSTEAFF. In DNA form, the CDR3 reads TGTGCCAGTAGTATAGCCCACACCCGGGACAGGGGGCCAGGGAGCACTGAAGCTTTCTTT. The rearrangement links TRBV19 to TRBJ1-1; TRBD1 matches 12 bases. Germline V gene lookup returns CDR1 LNHDA and CDR2 SQIVND (reference sequence). The length of the CDR3 is 20 residues. V was clipped by 1 base and J by 4 bases; unmatched bases: 16.

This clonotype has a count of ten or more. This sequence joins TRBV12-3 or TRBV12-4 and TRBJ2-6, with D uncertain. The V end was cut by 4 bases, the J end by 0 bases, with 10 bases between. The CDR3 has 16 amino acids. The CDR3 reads CASSSLGPSGANVLTF. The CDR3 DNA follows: TGTGCCAGCAGTTCCCTAGGGCCCTCTGGGGCCAACGTCCTGACTTTC.

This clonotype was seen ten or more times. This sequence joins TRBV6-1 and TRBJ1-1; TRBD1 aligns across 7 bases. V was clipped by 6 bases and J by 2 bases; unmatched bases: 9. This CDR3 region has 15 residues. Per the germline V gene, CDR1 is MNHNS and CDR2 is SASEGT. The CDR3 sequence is CASSETWTGNTEAFF. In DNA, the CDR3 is TGTGCCAGCAGCGAAACCTGGACAGGTAACACTGAAGCTTTCTTT.

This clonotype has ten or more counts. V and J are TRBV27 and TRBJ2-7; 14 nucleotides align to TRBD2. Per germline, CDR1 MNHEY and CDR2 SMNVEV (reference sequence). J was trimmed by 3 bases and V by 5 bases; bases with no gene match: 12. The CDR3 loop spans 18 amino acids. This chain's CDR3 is CASSIAGTSGSIGYEQYF. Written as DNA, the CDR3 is TGTGCCAGCAGTATAGCGGGGACTAGCGGGAGTATTGGCTACGAGCAGTACTTC.

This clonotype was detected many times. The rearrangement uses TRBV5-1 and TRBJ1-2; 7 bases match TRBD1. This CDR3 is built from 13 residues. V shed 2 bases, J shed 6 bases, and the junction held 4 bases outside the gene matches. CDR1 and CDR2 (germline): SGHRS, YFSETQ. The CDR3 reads CASSLTRGHGYTF. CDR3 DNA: TGCGCCAGCAGCTTAACAAGGGGGCATGGCTACACCTTC.

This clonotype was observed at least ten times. Here the CDR3 DNA reads TGTGCCTGGAATTCAAGGGGGCGGAGAGAGACCCAGTACTTC. This codes for CAWNSRGRRETQYF. V gene TRBV30 combines with J gene TRBJ2-5; 7 nucleotides line up with TRBD1. J was trimmed by 4 bases and V by 4 bases; bases with no gene match: 9. The length of the CDR3 is 14 residues. Per germline, CDR1 GTSNPN and CDR2 SVGIG (reference sequence).

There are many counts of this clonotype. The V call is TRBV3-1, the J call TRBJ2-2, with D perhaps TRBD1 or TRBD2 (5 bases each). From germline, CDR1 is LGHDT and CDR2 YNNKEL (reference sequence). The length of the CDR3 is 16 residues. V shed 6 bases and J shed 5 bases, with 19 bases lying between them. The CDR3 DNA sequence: TGTGCCAGCAGATATTCCGGGGCAGGTCCGACCGGGGAGCTGTTTTTT. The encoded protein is CASRYSGAGPTGELFF.

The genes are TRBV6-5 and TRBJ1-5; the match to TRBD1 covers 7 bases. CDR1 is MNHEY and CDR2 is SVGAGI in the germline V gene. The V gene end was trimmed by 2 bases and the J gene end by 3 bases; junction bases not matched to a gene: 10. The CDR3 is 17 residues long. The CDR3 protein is CASSYRQGWANNQPQHF. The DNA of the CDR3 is TGTGCCAGCAGTTACAGACAGGGCTGGGCGAACAATCAGCCCCAGCATTTT.

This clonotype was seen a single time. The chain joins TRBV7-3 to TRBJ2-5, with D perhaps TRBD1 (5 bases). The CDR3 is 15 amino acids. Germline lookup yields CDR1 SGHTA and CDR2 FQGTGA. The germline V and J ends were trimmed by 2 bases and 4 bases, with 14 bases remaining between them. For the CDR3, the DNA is TGTGCCAGCAGCTTATCGGCGGCAAGGGGAGAGACCCAGTACTTC. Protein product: CASSLSAARGETQYF.

For the CDR3, the DNA is TGTGCCTGGGGAGCGGGAGTAGGGTACGAGCAGTACTTC. This codes for CAWGAGVGYEQYF. The chain carries TRBV30 and TRBJ2-7, with 8 bases that match TRBD2. The germline CDR1 and CDR2 sequences are GTSNPN and SVGIG (reference sequence). This CDR3 contains 13 residues. V shed 5 bases and J 4 bases; nucleotides not matched to a gene: 7.

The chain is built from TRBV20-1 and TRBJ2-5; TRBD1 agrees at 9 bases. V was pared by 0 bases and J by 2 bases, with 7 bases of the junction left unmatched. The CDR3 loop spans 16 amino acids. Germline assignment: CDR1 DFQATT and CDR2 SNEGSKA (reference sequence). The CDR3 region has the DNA TGCAGTGCTAGAGACACGACAGGGGGAGGGCAAGAGACCCAGTACTTC. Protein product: CSARDTTGGGQETQYF.